The entry below describes one TCR beta chain. These data originate in a study of long-term antiretroviral therapy in people with HIV. Researchers ran immunoSEQ v3.0 at survey level. TCRdb's table, derived via immunoSEQ multiplex PCR, lists solely in-frame clones and lacks some. Here the sample spans fewer than 35,000 clones, around 83% being singletons. The germline V gene encodes CDR1 MNHNY and CDR2 SVGAGI (reference sequence). Unmatched junction bases numbered 8, after V lost 7 bases and J lost 1 base. CDR3 length: 15 residues. The TCR comes from a man aged 50 to 59 with HIV. Sample: unsorted PBMCs, taken 2.9 years after starting antiretroviral therapy. The chain recombines TRBV6-6 with TRBJ2-7; 9 nucleotides match TRBD2. The DNA for the CDR3 is TGTGCCAGCACCGAATCGACTAGCGGATCCTACGAGCAGTACTTC. It yields the protein CASTESTSGSYEQYF.